This T cell receptor (beta chain) was obtained from a study of blood T cell repertoires in COVID-19. Looking at the study overall: Whether acute or convalescent, the COVID-19 samples came from the United States, Italy and Spain. PBMCs, B-cell-depleted T cells, or T cells were the source of the cDNA or gDNA that made up the material.

The authors' processing: Using reference gene primer amplification, nucleated cell counts were estimated. This table comes from immunoSEQ multiplex PCR, and its TCRdb copy is limited to in-frame clones, with some not included. V, J and clone size are those of that table, while D and trimming were read from the DNA. Of some 270,000 clones in the sample, about 80% are singletons; the top ten hold approximately 14%. With 2 bases removed from V and 2 bases from J, the gap between germline ends came to 15 bases. This CDR3 has 16 amino acids. CDR1 is SGHRS and CDR2 is YFSETQ in the germline V gene. The J gene is TRBJ2-3, the V gene TRBV5-1, with a possible D match to TRBD2 (6 bases). Sequenced input: peripheral blood. This sequence was found in a person between 65 and 79 years old with COVID-19, enrolled during active disease. CDR3 loop: CASSFRPGADTDTQYF. The CDR3 DNA reads TGCGCCAGCAGCTTCCGACCGGGAGCCGACACAGATACGCAGTATTTT.